This TCR beta chain was identified in a study of cytomegalovirus exposure and HLA in healthy donors. At the level of the study: The roughly 120 million unique TCR beta sequences, from roughly 180 million T cells, were found by an earlier analysis.

With 60 Vbeta and 13 Jbeta primers, the PCR was carried out. Produced via immunoSEQ multiplex PCR; TCRdb's table is partial and in-frame only. The repertoire includes about 93,000 clones, around 80% of them detected once, and about 7.3% sits in the top ten. The CDR3 is 15 amino acids. Germline V lookup: CDR1 SGHDT, CDR2 YYEEEE. After removal of 4 bases from V and 5 bases from J, the junction contained 9 bases not matched to a gene. The chain uses TRBV5-6 and TRBJ2-1, with TRBD2 matching 7 bases. The sequencing input was PBMCs. This receptor was identified in a man aged 30 to 45 in good health and CMV-seronegative. CDR3 DNA sequence: TGTGCCAGCAGCCACCTAGCGGAGCCCCACAATGAGCAGTTCTTC. Residues: CASSHLAEPHNEQFF.